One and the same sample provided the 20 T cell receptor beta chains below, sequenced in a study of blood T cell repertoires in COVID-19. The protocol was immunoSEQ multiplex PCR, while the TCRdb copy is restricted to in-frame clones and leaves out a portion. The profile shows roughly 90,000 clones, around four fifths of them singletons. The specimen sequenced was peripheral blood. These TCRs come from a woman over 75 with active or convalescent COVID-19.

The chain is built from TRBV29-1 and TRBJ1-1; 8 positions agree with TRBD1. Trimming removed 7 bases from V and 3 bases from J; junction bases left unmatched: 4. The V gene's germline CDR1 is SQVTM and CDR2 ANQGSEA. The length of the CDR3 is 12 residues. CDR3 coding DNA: TGCAGCGCTCAGGACAGGGACACTGAAGCTTTCTTT. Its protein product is CSAQDRDTEAFF.

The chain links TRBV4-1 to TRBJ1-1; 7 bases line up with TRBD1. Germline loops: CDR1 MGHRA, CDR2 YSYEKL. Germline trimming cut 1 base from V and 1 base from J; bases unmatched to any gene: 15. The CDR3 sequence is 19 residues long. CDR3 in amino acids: CASSQVGQGVNRPNTEAFF. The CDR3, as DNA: TGCGCCAGCAGCCAAGTGGGTCAGGGGGTGAATCGTCCGAACACTGAAGCTTTCTTT.

The CDR3 DNA follows: TGTGCCAGCATTCTGACTAGCGTTTCCTACAATGAGCAGTTCTTC. As protein: CASILTSVSYNEQFF. The chain links TRBV6-5 to TRBJ2-1, with 8 bases that match TRBD2. This CDR3 spans 15 amino acids. Germline loops: CDR1 MNHEY, CDR2 SVGAGI. V was clipped by 7 bases and J by 1 base; unmatched bases: 6.

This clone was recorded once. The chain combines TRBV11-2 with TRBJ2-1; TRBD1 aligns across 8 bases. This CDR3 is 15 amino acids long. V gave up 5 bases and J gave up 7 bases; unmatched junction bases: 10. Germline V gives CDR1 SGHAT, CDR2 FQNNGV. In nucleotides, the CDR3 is TGTGCCAGCAGCCTGGGCAGGGGGCGCTGGAATGAGCAGTTCTTC. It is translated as CASSLGRGRWNEQFF. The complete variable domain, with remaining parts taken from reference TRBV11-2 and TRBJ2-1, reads EAGVAQSPRYKIIEKRQSVAFWCNPISGHATLYWYQQILGQGPKLLIQFQNNGVVDDSQLPKDRFSAERLKGVDSTLKIQPAKLEDSAVYLCASSLGRGRWNEQFFGPGTRLTVL.

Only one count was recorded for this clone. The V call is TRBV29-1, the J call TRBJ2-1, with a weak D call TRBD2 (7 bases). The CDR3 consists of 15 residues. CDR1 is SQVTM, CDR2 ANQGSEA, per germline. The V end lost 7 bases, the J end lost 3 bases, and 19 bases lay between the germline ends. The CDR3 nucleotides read TGCAGCGCCCGAGGGGGGGGCGTACGCTACAATGAGCAGTTCTTC. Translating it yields CSARGGGVRYNEQFF.

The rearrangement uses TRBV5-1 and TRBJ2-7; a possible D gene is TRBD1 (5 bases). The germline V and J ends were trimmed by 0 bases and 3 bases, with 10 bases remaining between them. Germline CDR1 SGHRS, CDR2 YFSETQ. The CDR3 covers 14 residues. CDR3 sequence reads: CASSLDGAGYEQYF. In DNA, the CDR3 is TGCGCCAGCAGCTTGGATGGGGCCGGCTACGAGCAGTACTTC.

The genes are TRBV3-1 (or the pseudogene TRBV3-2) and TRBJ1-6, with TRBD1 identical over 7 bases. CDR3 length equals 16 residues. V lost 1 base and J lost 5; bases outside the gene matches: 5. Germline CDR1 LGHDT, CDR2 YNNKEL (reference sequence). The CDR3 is CASSQGTGLNNSPLHF. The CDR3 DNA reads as TGTGCCAGCAGCCAAGGGACAGGATTGAATAATTCACCCCTCCACTTT.

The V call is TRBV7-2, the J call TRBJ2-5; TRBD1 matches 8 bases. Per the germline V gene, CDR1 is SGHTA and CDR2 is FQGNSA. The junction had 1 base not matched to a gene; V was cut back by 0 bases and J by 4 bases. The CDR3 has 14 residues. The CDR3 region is CASSLARGLETQYF. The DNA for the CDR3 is TGTGCCAGCAGCTTAGCCAGGGGGCTAGAGACCCAGTACTTC.

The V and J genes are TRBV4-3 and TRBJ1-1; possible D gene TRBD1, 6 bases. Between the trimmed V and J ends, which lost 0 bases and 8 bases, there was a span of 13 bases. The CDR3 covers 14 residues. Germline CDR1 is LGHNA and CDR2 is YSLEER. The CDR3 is CASSQELGAQEAFF. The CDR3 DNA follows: TGCGCCAGCAGCCAAGAGCTGGGGGCGCAGGAAGCTTTCTTT.

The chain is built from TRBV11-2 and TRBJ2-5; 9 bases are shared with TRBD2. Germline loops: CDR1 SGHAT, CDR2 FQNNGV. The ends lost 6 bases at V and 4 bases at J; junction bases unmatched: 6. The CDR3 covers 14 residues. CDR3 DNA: TGTGCCAGCAGGAGGCTAGCGGGACCAGAGACCCAGTACTTC. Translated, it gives CASRRLAGPETQYF.

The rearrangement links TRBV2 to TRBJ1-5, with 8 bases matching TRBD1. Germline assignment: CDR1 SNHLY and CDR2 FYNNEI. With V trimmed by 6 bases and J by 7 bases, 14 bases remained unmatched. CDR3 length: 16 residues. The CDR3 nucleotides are TGTGCCAGCAGCCCCGACAGGGGATTACCCTACCAGCCCCAGCATTTT. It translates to CASSPDRGLPYQPQHF.

The CDR3 DNA follows: TGTGCCAGCAGCTGGAGGGTGTCGGACGACTACGAGCAGTACTTC. Translating it yields CASSWRVSDDYEQYF. This chain connects TRBV5-6 to TRBJ2-7; tentatively, D is TRBD2 (6 bases). The germline V and J ends were trimmed by 3 bases and 3 bases, with 16 bases remaining between them. The CDR3 contains 15 residues. Germline values: CDR1 SGHDT, CDR2 YYEEEE.

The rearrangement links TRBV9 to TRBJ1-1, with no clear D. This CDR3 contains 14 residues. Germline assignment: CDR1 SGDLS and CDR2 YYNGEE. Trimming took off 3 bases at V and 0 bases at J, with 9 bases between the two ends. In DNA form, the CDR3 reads TGTGCCAGCAGCGCCGTCGGTCTGAACACTGAAGCTTTCTTT. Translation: CASSAVGLNTEAFF.

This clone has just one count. Here the CDR3 DNA reads TGTGCCAGTTCGGCCCCGCGGGGGGCCTCCTACGAGCAGTACTTC. Translation gives CASSAPRGASYEQYF. V usage is TRBV19 and J usage is TRBJ2-7; 8 bases align to TRBD2. The CDR3 covers 15 residues. The V and J ends lost 8 bases and 0 bases, in that order; junction bases with no gene match: 9. CDR1 is LNHDA and CDR2 is SQIVND in the germline V gene (reference sequence).

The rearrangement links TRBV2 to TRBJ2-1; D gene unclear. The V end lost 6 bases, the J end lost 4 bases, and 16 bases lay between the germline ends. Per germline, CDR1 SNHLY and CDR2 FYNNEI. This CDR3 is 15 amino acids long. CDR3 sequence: CASSALGEAYNEQFF. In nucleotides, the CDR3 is TGTGCCAGCAGCGCTCTAGGAGAAGCGTACAATGAGCAGTTCTTC.

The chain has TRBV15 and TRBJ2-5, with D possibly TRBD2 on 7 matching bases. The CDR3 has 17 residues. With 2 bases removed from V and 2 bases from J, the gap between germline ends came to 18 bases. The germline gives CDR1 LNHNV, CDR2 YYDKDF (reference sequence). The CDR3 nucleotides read TGTGCCACCAGCAGATCGCGCGGGGGCTTCCTACAAGAGACCCAGTACTTC. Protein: CATSRSRGGFLQETQYF.

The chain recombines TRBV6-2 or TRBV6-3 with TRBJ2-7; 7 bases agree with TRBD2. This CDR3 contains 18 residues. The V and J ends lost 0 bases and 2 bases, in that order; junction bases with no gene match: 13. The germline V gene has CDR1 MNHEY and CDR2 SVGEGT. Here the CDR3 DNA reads TGTGCCAGCAGTTACTCCCCCTTTGTGAGGGAGGGCCCCTACGAGCAGTACTTC. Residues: CASSYSPFVREGPYEQYF.

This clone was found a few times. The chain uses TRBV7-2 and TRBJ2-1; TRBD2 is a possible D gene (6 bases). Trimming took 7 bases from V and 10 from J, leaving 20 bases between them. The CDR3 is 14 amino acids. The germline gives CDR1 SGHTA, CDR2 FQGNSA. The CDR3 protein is CASKVAVELGEQFF. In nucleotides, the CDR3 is TGTGCCAGCAAAGTAGCGGTGGAGCTCGGCGAGCAGTTCTTC. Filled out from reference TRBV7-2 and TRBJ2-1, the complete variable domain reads GAGVSQSPSNKVTEKGKDVELRCDPISGHTALYWYRQSLGQGLEFLIYFQGNSAPDKSGLPSDRFSAERTGGSVSTLTIQRTQQEDSAVYLCASKVAVELGEQFFGPGTRLTVL.

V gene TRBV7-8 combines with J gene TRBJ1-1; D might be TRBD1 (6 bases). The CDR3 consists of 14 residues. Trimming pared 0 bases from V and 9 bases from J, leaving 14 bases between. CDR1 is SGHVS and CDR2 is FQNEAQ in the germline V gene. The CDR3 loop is CASSLAWTARQAFF. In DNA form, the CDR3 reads TGTGCCAGCAGCTTAGCATGGACAGCACGCCAAGCTTTCTTT.

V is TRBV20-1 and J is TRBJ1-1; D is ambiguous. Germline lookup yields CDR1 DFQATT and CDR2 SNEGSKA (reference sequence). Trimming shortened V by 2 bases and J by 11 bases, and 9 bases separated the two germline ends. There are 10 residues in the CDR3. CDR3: CSARQEAAFF. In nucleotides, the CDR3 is TGCAGTGCTAGACAGGAGGCGGCTTTCTTT.